This TCR beta chain was retrieved from a study of long-term antiretroviral therapy in people with HIV. At the survey level, the v3.0 immunoSEQ assay was run. The data were produced by immunoSEQ multiplex PCR, yet TCRdb's version contains in-frame clones alone and is incomplete. Counted here are 23,000 or so clones, 81% occurring once; the ten biggest clones make up more than 10%. Germline CDR1 reads LGHNA; CDR2 reads YSLEER. The CDR3 runs 14 residues. With V trimmed by 2 bases and J by 5 bases, 2 bases remained unmatched. This chain joins TRBV4-3 and TRBJ2-1; 8 positions agree with TRBD2. The TCR was taken from a man in his forties or fifties with HIV. This sample comprised unsorted PBMCs, obtained 0.1 years before starting antiretroviral therapy. CDR3 sequence: CASSQIAGNNEQFF. As DNA, the CDR3 is TGCGCCAGCAGCCAAATAGCGGGGAACAATGAGCAGTTCTTC.